Included here is one T cell receptor (beta chain) sequence, with context. This clone appeared a few times. Its binding antigen is unknown. Base qualities are not recorded, but no much larger clone differs from it by a single base. A single peripheral blood draw of 95 to 150 mL on average was collected from each donor into heparinised tubes. A BD FACSAria II and a panel including CD45RO, CCR7, CD25, CD127, CD95 and CD27 were used to sort naive, central memory, regulatory and stem cell-like memory CD4+ T cells. All sorted populations exceeded 98% purity. PBMCs were isolated right away by Lymphoprep density gradient centrifugation and were stained directly, without culture. So that batch effects would be minimized, each experiment stained and sorted samples in pairs, pairing one healthy donor with one patient. The entire isolated RNA was reverse transcribed using the High Capacity cDNA Reverse Transcription Kit, and thus expressed TCRB transcripts were sequenced. Naive, central memory and regulatory T cell samples underwent deep immunoSEQ sequencing, averaging about 3.5 million total reads per sample. Sorted cells were lysed in RLT buffer and RNA was extracted with DNase-treated RNeasy Micro or Mini kits, depending on cell number. To prevent cross-contamination, each cell subset was processed individually, whereas patient and healthy donor samples were processed jointly. TCRB sequences were amplified from cDNA with the immunoSEQ multiplex PCR, producing 87-bp fragments spanning the CDR3 region. Sequencing of the amplicons was done on the Illumina HiSeq platform. In the original analysis: PCR bias was computationally corrected using synthetic template baselines, reads within Hamming distance 2 were collapsed, and singletons that could not be merged were discarded. Reads were aligned against IMGT so that V, D and J genes, CDR3 length and insertions or deletions at six rearrangement sites could be assigned. Within each subset, clonotype counts were normalized to sorted cell number, after which true diversity and Gini coefficients were computed with the tcR R package. The overlap coefficient, calculated on TCRB nucleotide sequences, was used to quantify repertoire sharing. Out-of-frame TCRB sequences from naive cells were analyzed to stand in for the pre-selection repertoire. TCRdb limited this immuneACCESS table to in-frame rearrangements with V and J called. A share of clones is missing; checked studies link under half to unresolved V genes, and the rest is unexplained. V and J calls and clone size are copied from that table; D and trimming were computed from the DNA. This sample comprises 600,000 or so clones, roughly an eighth of them detected only once. The top ten clonotypes cover 0.095% to 0.15% of the sample.

These data belong to a study of beta chain features in type 1 diabetes (dated by TCRdb to 2017 to 2018). Notes on the research overall: Patients and healthy donors did not differ in mean age, gender distribution, total cell number or subset yield. A total of about 110 million sorted cells were examined across all samples, and the number of cells per subset was strongly correlated with RNA yield. In the study, recently diagnosed type 1 diabetes patients and matched healthy donors were compared on the TCRB repertoires of their sorted circulating CD4+ T cell subsets. Whereas all 30 or so donors provided naive and central memory subsets, regulatory and stem cell-like memory subsets were isolated from just 8 patients and about eight healthy donors. Paper-wide results and their limitations: Because the HLA sub-analyses included only small numbers of individuals, any influence of HLA type on TCRB rearrangement was left unresolved. Sequencing cDNA rather than genomic DNA could over-represent highly expressing activated cells, although activation and CD3 levels did not differ between groups. Type 1 diabetes patients showed a moderate but significant shortening of TCRB CDR3 length in all four CD4+ subsets. Naive, central memory and regulatory TCRB repertoires appeared to be more alike among patients than among healthy donors. PCR might favor shorter templates, but patient and control samples were amplified and corrected together, so any skew would affect both groups equally. Fewer insertions and more nucleotide deletions at VDJ recombination sites were observed in patients with type 1 diabetes, implying thymic rearrangement abnormalities.

This sequence originates from a young man with type 1 diabetes. Sequenced input: naive CD4+ T cells from blood. The cell subset or site label corresponds to: true naive CD4+ T cells.

The CDR3 in this case is CASSELAGTNSPLHF. The sequence in DNA is TGTGCCAGCAGTGAATTGGCAGGGACGAATTCACCCCTCCACTTT. The chain joins TRBV25-1 to TRBJ1-6, with TRBD1 perhaps the D gene, on 5 matching bases. CDR1 is given as MGHDK and CDR2 as SYGVNS, both from the germline V gene. CDR3 length: 15 amino acids, cysteine to phenylalanine. The DNA shown is the 45-base CDR3, in frame from base 1. V is clipped by 1 base and J by 7 bases, and the sequence between their germline boundaries is 11 bases long.